Presented here are 32 T cell receptor beta chains from one specimen sequenced in a study of T cell clusters in autoimmune cytopenias (dated by TCRdb to about 2019). TRB amplification used roughly 0.25 ug of peripheral blood genomic DNA, around 40,000 genome equivalents, per sample. Instrument used: Illumina MiSeq. To amplify TRB rearrangements, a touch-down multiplex PCR protocol was run with the TRB-A and TRB-B primer pools combined in a single tube. Following reprocessing of the reads by TCRdb, the data hold one row per CDR3 protein sequence and no DNA is available. The sample's records list approximately 4,600 distinct CDR3 sequences. The leading ten clones occupy about 15% of the sample. Material for sequencing was peripheral blood. The receptor source for this set is a human donor with an autoimmune cytopenia or autoimmune hepatitis (not recorded which).

Its frequency marks this clonotype as medium-sized (0.01 to 0.1%). This chain uses TRBV6-5 with TRBJ2-7. CDR1 is MNHEY and CDR2 is SVGAGI in the germline V gene. This CDR3 has 13 amino acids. CDR3 residues: CASSYGGSYEQYF.

The rearrangement links TRBV18 to TRBJ2-7. The CDR3 sequence is 15 residues long. Germline lookup yields CDR1 KGHSH and CDR2 LQKENI. The CDR3 sequence is CASSATKDAAYEQYF.

The V call is TRBV5-5, the J call TRBJ1-1; there is no DNA to check the TCRdb D call of TRBD1. Germline CDR1 and CDR2: SGHKS and YYEKEE (reference sequence). The CDR3 loop spans 15 amino acids. The CDR3 sequence is CASSWEGQGYTEAFF. Variable domain in full (rest from reference TRBV5-5 and TRBJ1-1): DAGVTQSPTHLIKTRGQQVTLRCSPISGHKSVSWYQQVLGQGPQFIFQYYEKEERGRGNFPDRFSARQFPNYSSELNVNALLLGDSALYLCASSWEGQGYTEAFFGQGTRLTVV.

The rearrangement uses TRBV30 and TRBJ2-5; with no DNA, the TCRdb D assignment of TRBD1 cannot be verified. Germline values: CDR1 GTSNPN, CDR2 SVGIG (reference sequence). The CDR3 loop spans 14 amino acids. The CDR3 sequence is CAWSALRGGETQYF.

In terms of frequency, this clonotype is large. The rearrangement links TRBV29-1 to TRBJ2-2; TCRdb designates TRBD1, a call that cannot be tested without DNA. Germline V CDR1 and CDR2: SQVTM, ANQGSEA. CDR3 size: 14 residues. The CDR3 here is CSVQGERRTGELFF.

This clonotype counts as medium-sized by frequency. V gene TRBV15 combines with J gene TRBJ2-1. The germline V gene has CDR1 LNHNV and CDR2 YYDKDF (reference sequence). The CDR3 contains 13 residues. The CDR3 loop is CATSRDHGNEQFF. The full variable domain, with the rest looked up from reference TRBV15 and TRBJ2-1, is DAMVIQNPRYQVTQFGKPVTLSCSQTLNHNVMYWYQQKSSQAPKLLFHYYDKDFNNEADTPDNFQSRRPNTSFCFLDIRSPGLGDTAMYLCATSRDHGNEQFFGPGTRLTVL.

This rearrangement joins TRBV6-5 to TRBJ2-2; no DNA is available, so the TRBD1 call from TCRdb remains unchecked. Germline lookup yields CDR1 MNHEY and CDR2 SVGAGI. The CDR3 totals 15 residues. The CDR3 loop reads CASTDPGRTTGELFF.

This clonotype is called medium-sized (0.01 to 0.1%) based on its frequency. The J gene is TRBJ2-6, the V gene TRBV7-6. This CDR3 region has 14 residues. Germline-derived CDR1 and CDR2 are SGHVS and FNYEAQ. The CDR3 here is CASSLGSGANVLTF.

The rearrangement joins TRBV5-6 to TRBJ2-1; the TCRdb D gene call, TRBD2, has no DNA to confirm it. The CDR3 runs 14 residues. The germline gives CDR1 SGHDT, CDR2 YYEEEE. Here the CDR3 reads CASLLGLANNEQFF.

In terms of frequency, this clonotype is medium-sized. The rearrangement links TRBV19 to TRBJ2-5; the D call from TCRdb, TRBD2, cannot be confirmed without DNA. The germline V gene encodes CDR1 LNHDA and CDR2 SQIVND (reference sequence). The CDR3 sequence is 16 residues long. The CDR3 is CASSFRLAGASETQYF.

The rearrangement links TRBV12-3 or TRBV12-4 to TRBJ2-6; TCRdb designates TRBD1, a call that cannot be tested without DNA. CDR3 length: 17 residues. The CDR3 spells CASSFGQVGAGANVLTF.

The chain joins TRBV6-5 to TRBJ2-3; no DNA is available, so the TRBD1 call from TCRdb remains unchecked. The CDR3 sequence is 15 residues long. Germline lookup yields CDR1 MNHEY and CDR2 SVGAGI. The CDR3 is CASSRQGSIGDTQYF.

This chain joins TRBV6-5 and TRBJ2-5. The CDR3 spans 11 residues. From germline, CDR1 is MNHEY and CDR2 SVGAGI. CDR3 protein: CASSYGETQYF.

The gene calls are TRBV18 and TRBJ1-2. CDR3 size: 14 residues. Germline CDR1 reads KGHSH; CDR2 reads LQKENI. This CDR3 is CASSPPSGNYGYTF.

This clonotype is called medium-sized based on its frequency. The rearrangement uses TRBV30 and TRBJ2-7; there is no DNA to check the TCRdb D call of TRBD2. Germline V gene lookup returns CDR1 GTSNPN and CDR2 SVGIG (reference sequence). The CDR3 runs to 13 residues. The CDR3 loop is CASSLAGAREQYF.

The V gene is TRBV5-6, the J gene TRBJ2-7; TCRdb's assignment of TRBD2 cannot be checked, as there is no DNA. The CDR3 runs to 14 residues. Germline CDR1 and CDR2: SGHDT and YYEEEE. The chain's CDR3 is CASSYMGGEHEQYF.

The rearrangement joins TRBV6-5 to TRBJ2-2; the TCRdb call, TRBD1, lacks DNA for checking. Germline CDR1 reads MNHEY; CDR2 reads SVGAGI. This CDR3 is built from 16 residues. Here the CDR3 reads CASSYGQGVNTGELFF.

The chain has TRBV5-1 and TRBJ2-3; TCRdb picks TRBD1, but there is no DNA to check that call. This CDR3 is 16 amino acids long. CDR1 and CDR2 from the germline V gene are SGHRS and YFSETQ. The CDR3 is CASSLPGTGGTDTQYF.

The chain has TRBV19 and TRBJ1-2. The CDR3 has 14 amino acids. Per the germline V gene, CDR1 is LNHDA and CDR2 is SQIVND (reference sequence). CDR3 sequence reads: CASSIAGRVPGYTF.

CDR3 sequence: CASSPWTGTPYEQYF. The chain links TRBV6-2 or TRBV6-3 to TRBJ2-7; TCRdb selects TRBD1, and the lack of DNA leaves this call unchecked. The germline gives CDR1 MNHEY, CDR2 SVGEGT. The CDR3 covers 15 residues.

The chain couples TRBV19 to TRBJ2-5; with no DNA, the TCRdb D assignment of TRBD1 cannot be verified. The CDR3 is made up of 14 amino acids. Germline CDR1 is LNHDA and CDR2 is SQIVND (reference sequence). The CDR3 protein is CASKRDRGRETQYF.

The chain employs TRBV18 and TRBJ1-1; as DNA is missing, the TRBD1 call by TCRdb cannot be tested. The CDR3 length is 15 residues. Germline V gene sequence: CDR1 KGHSH, CDR2 LQKENI. CDR3 amino acids: CASSPIVVRQGEAFF. Supplemented by reference TRBV18 and TRBJ1-1, the full variable domain reads NAGVMQNPRHLVRRRGQEARLRCSPMKGHSHVYWYRQLPEEGLKFMVYLQKENIIDESGMPKERFSAEFPKEGPSILRIQQVVRGDSAAYFCASSPIVVRQGEAFFGQGTRLTVV.

This sequence joins TRBV19 and TRBJ2-7; TCRdb's D call, TRBD2, is unchecked because there is no DNA. Germline V gene data show CDR1 as LNHDA and CDR2 as SQIVND (reference sequence). The CDR3 runs 16 residues. CDR3 loop: CASSTFFLAGPYEQYF.

This chain joins TRBV18 and TRBJ2-3; TCRdb picks TRBD2, but there is no DNA to check that call. The germline V gene encodes CDR1 KGHSH and CDR2 LQKENI. CDR3 length: 16 amino acids. The CDR3 spells CASSPPVEAGGGTQYF.

This clonotype ranks as medium-sized in terms of frequency. The J gene is TRBJ2-2, the V gene TRBV5-1; TCRdb's D gene call, TRBD1, goes unchecked for lack of DNA. The CDR3 loop spans 14 amino acids. Germline V gene data show CDR1 as SGHRS and CDR2 as YFSETQ. CDR3: CASSLFRDAGELFF.

The CDR3 sequence: CSVELAVSDEQFF. The V gene is TRBV29-1, the J gene TRBJ2-1; TCRdb selects TRBD2, and the lack of DNA leaves this call unchecked. Looked up from germline, CDR1 is SQVTM and CDR2 is ANQGSEA. The CDR3 has 13 amino acids.

V usage is TRBV12-3 or TRBV12-4 and J usage is TRBJ2-1; the D call of TRBD1 rests on TCRdb alone, since no DNA is present to check it. The CDR3 has 15 amino acids. The chain's CDR3 is CASILGTGDSNEQFF.

The chain employs TRBV30 and TRBJ1-1; the TCRdb call, TRBD1, lacks DNA for checking. Germline CDR1 and CDR2: GTSNPN and SVGIG (reference sequence). The CDR3 loop spans 16 amino acids. CDR3 protein: CAWSRGYLEQNTEAFF.

V usage is TRBV30 and J usage is TRBJ1-5. CDR1 GTSNPN and CDR2 SVGIG come from the germline V gene (reference sequence). There are 13 residues in the CDR3. This chain's CDR3 is CAWSVQSGQPQHF.

V and J are TRBV18 and TRBJ2-7; TCRdb's D call of TRBD1 is untestable without DNA. CDR1 is KGHSH, CDR2 LQKENI, per germline. The CDR3 runs 14 residues. The CDR3 sequence is CASSPGTGGREQYF.

This sequence joins TRBV6-5 and TRBJ2-5; TCRdb names TRBD1, which stays unverified in the absence of DNA. The CDR3 has 13 residues. Germline CDR1 reads MNHEY; CDR2 reads SVGAGI. The chain's CDR3 is CASSYSMTGGQYF.

The J gene is TRBJ2-3, the V gene TRBV19. The CDR3 length is 14 residues. Germline assignment: CDR1 LNHDA and CDR2 SQIVND (reference sequence). The CDR3 loop reads CASSSGKSTDTQYF.